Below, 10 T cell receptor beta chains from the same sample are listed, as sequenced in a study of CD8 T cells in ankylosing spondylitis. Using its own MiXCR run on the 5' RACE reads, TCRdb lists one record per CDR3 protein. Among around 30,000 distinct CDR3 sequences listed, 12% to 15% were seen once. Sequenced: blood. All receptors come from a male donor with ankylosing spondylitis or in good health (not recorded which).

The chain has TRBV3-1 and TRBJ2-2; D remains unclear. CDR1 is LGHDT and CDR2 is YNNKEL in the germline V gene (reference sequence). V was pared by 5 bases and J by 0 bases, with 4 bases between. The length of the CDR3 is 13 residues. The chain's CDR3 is CASSKANTGELFF. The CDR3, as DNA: TGTGCCAGCAGCAAGGCGAACACCGGGGAGCTGTTTTTT.

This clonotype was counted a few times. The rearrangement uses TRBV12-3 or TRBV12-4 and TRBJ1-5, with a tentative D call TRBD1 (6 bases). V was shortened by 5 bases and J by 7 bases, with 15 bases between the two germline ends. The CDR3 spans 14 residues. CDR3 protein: CASSTQGSDQPQHF. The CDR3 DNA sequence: TGTGCCAGCAGTACCCAGGGGTCCGACCAGCCCCAGCATTTT.

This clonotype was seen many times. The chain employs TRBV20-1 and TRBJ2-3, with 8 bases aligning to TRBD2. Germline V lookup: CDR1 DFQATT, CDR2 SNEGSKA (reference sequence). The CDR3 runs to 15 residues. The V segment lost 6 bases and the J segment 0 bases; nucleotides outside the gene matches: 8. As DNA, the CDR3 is TGCAGTGCCGGGGCGGGGGGATTCAGCACAGATACGCAGTATTTT. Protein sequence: CSAGAGGFSTDTQYF.

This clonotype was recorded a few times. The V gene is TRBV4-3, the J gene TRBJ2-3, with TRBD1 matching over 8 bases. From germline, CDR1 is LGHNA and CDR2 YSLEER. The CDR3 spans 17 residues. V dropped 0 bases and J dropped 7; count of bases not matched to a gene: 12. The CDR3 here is CASSQDNDRGSLYTQYF. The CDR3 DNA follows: TGCGCCAGCAGCCAAGATAACGACAGGGGATCTTTATATACGCAGTATTTT.

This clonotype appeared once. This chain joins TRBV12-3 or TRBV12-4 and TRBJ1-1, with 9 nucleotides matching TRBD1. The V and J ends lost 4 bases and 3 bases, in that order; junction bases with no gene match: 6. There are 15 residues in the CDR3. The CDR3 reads CASSWRGQGDTEAFF. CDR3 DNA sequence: TGTGCCAGCAGTTGGCGGGGACAGGGCGACACTGAAGCTTTCTTT.

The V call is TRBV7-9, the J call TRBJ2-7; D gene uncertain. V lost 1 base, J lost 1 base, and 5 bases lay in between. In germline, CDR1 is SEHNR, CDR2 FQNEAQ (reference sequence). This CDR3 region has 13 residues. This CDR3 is CASSLGLSYEQYF. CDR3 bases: TGTGCCAGCAGCTTAGGACTGTCCTACGAGCAGTACTTC.

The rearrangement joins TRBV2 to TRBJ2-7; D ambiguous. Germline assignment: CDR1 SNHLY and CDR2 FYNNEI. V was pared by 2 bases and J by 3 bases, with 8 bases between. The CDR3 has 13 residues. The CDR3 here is CASSEQWRYEQYV. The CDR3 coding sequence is TGTGCCAGCAGTGAACAATGGCGCTACGAGCAGTACGTC.

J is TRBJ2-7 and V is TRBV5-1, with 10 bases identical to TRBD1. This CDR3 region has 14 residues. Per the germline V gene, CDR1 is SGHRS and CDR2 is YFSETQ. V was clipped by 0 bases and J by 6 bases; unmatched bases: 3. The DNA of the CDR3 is TGCGCCAGCAGCTTGGGGACAGGGGGAGCCGAGCAGTACTTC. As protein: CASSLGTGGAEQYF. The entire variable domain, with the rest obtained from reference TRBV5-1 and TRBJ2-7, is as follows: KAGVTQTPRYLIKTRGQQVTLSCSPISGHRSVSWYQQTPGQGLQFLFEYFSETQRNKGNFPGRFSGRQFSNSRSEMNVSTLELGDSALYLCASSLGTGGAEQYFGPGTRLTVT.

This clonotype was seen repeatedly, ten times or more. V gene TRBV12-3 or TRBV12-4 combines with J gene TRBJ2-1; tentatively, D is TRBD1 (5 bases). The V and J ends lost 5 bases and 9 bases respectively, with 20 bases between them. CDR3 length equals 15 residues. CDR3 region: CASSPEQTEWVEQFF. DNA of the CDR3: TGTGCCAGCAGTCCAGAACAGACAGAGTGGGTTGAGCAGTTCTTC.

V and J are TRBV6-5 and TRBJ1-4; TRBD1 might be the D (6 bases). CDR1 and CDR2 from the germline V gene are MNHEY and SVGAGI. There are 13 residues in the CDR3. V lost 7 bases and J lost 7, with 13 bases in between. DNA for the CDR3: TGTGCCAGCACGAACAGGGCTGGTGAAAAACTGTTTTTT. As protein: CASTNRAGEKLFF.